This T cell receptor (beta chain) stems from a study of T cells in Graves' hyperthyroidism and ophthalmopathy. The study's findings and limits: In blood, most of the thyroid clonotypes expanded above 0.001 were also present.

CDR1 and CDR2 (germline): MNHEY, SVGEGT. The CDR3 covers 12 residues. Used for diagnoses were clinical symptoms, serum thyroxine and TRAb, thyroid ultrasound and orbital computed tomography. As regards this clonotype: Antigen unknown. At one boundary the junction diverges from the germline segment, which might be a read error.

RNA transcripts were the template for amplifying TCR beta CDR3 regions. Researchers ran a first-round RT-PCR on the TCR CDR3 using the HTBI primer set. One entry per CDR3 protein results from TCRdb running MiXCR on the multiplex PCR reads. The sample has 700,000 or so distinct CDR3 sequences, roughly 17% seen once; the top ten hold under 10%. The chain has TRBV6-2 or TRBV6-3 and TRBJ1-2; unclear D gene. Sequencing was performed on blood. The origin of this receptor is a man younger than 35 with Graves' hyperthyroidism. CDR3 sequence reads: CASSYSITSLAF. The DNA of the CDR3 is TGTGCCAGCAGTTACTCGATTACTTCGTTGGCCTTC.